The clone carrying this T cell receptor beta chain showed up many times. Antigen: not known. Trimming removed 2 bases from V and 0 bases from J; junction bases left unmatched: 15. Per the germline V gene, CDR1 is MNHEY and CDR2 is SMNVEV (reference sequence). CDR3 length: 20 amino acids. Amplification of TCR alpha and beta CDR3 regions from RNA used iRepertoire nested multiplex PCR. Input was 100-400 ng of tissue mRNA or PBMC total RNA. TCRdb used MiXCR to reprocess the multiplex PCR reads, holding one entry per CDR3 protein. The data show about 200,000 distinct CDR3 sequences, over 25% seen once. The sample belongs to a study of glioma-infiltrating T cells. General observations from the study: Non-neoplastic patients had below-expected tissue-blood divergence, while all gliomas exceeded expectation. Tissue and blood shared very few CDR3 sequences.

The receptor was isolated from a human donor with low-grade glioma or glioblastoma, undergoing nonglioma brain surgery, or in good health (not recorded which). V usage is TRBV27 and J usage is TRBJ2-5; 10 nucleotides agree with TRBD2. Input material: glioma tissue, nonneoplastic brain tissue, or PBMCs (not recorded which). CDR3 sequence reads: CASSLRSWEREGPYQETQYF. Here the CDR3 DNA reads TGTGCCAGCAGTTTACGGTCGTGGGAGCGGGAGGGGCCGTACCAAGAGACCCAGTACTTC.